This TCR beta chain was documented in a study of beta chain features in type 1 diabetes. Reverse transcription of all isolated RNA meant that expressed TCRB transcripts were sequenced. Naive, central memory and regulatory T cell samples came to a mean of around 3.5 million reads. Assay: immunoSEQ multiplex PCR; the TCRdb copy retains only in-frame clones and omits some. The table lists some 150,000 clones, roughly 48% of them singletons. Donors contributed one heparinised blood draw apiece, averaging approximately 100 mL. Sorting based on CD45RO/CCR7/CD25/CD127/CD95/CD27 separated CD4+ naive, central memory, regulatory and stem cell-like memory cells. This clone has just one count. Its target is not known. V was clipped by 4 bases and J by 7 bases, with 13 bases between them. The germline gives CDR1 MGHRA, CDR2 YSYEKL. The CDR3 covers 13 residues. Points from the study as a whole: Shorter templates may be favored by PCR, equally so in patients and controls.

Sequencing was carried out using Tregs from blood. This rearrangement joins TRBV4-1 to TRBJ1-2, with D hard to call. This TCR came from a man between 18 and 35 years old in good health. The CDR3 coding sequence is TGCGCCAGCAGCCGACCGATGACAAGTGGCTACACCTTC. Its translation: CASSRPMTSGYTF.